What follows is one TCR beta chain and its context. Its antigen is not identified. At one end, the junction sequence differs from germline, possibly due to a read error. This specimen belongs to a study of blood T cells in healthy people across ages. Caucasian, healthy and from Russia, the donors were aged between roughly 6 and 95. A second PCR, run for roughly 7 to 12 cycles, used a sample-barcoded 5' primer plus a J-beta primer mix. TCRdb recomputed calls from the 5' RACE reads with MiXCR, one row per CDR3 protein. The repertoire holds around 1,900,000 distinct CDR3 sequences, with 39% as singletons. Germline values: CDR1 SGHRS, CDR2 YFSETQ. The CDR3 is 14 residues long. Study findings and constraints: Roughly linear declines in TCR beta diversity per million T cells occurred with age. The percentage of naive T cells correlated strongly with TCR beta diversity.

This receptor was obtained from a human donor in good health. Sequenced material: blood. This sequence joins TRBV5-1 and TRBJ2-3, with 9 nucleotides matching TRBD1. The chain's CDR3 is CTSSRQGGSDTQYF. The DNA of the CDR3 is TGCACCAGCAGCCGACAGGGGGGATCAGATACGCAGTATTTT.